The T cell receptor beta chain described here comes from a study of blood T cell repertoires in COVID-19. Study-wide context: The origin of the acute and convalescent COVID-19 samples was the United States, Italy and Spain. The cDNA or gDNA used as material had been derived from T cells, B-cell-depleted T cells, or PBMCs.

Original methodology: Amplification from reference gene primers served as the basis for estimated nucleated cell counts. The protocol was immunoSEQ multiplex PCR, while the TCRdb copy is restricted to in-frame clones and leaves out a portion. The DNA was the basis for D and trimming; V, J and clone size are from that table. This sample has approximately 100,000 clones, with roughly 90% found just once. Germline assignment: CDR1 SGHRS and CDR2 YFSETQ. J lost 8 bases, V lost 3 bases, and 6 bases had no gene match. This CDR3 has 14 residues. The receptor was derived from a woman in her sixties or seventies with acute or convalescent COVID-19. Input material: peripheral blood. V and J are TRBV5-1 and TRBJ1-4; 8 bases match TRBD1. The CDR3 DNA reads as TGCGCCAGCAGCTCCCAGGGGGCAGGGGAAAAACTGTTTTTT. This gives the protein CASSSQGAGEKLFF.